This T cell receptor (beta chain) originates from a study of blood T cell repertoires in COVID-19. About the research overall: Samples came from the United States, Italy and Spain, spanning acute and convalescent COVID-19. T cells, B-cell-depleted T cells, or PBMCs supplied cDNA or gDNA.

In the original processing: Reference gene primer amplification gave estimated nucleated cell counts. The protocol was immunoSEQ multiplex PCR, while the TCRdb copy is restricted to in-frame clones and leaves out a portion. The D gene and trimming were derived from the DNA, and the V and J assignments and clone size from that table. The sample lists roughly 120,000 clones, 84% occurring once. V lost 4 bases and J lost 4; bases outside the gene matches: 5. Per the germline V gene, CDR1 is SGHKS and CDR2 is YYEKEE (reference sequence). The CDR3 contains 16 residues. This receptor was taken from a woman older than 75 with active or convalescent COVID-19. The rearrangement links TRBV5-5 to TRBJ2-7; 16 positions agree with TRBD2. The sequenced material came from peripheral blood. The DNA of the CDR3 is TGTGCCAGCAGCGAGGGACTAGCGGGAGGGAGGTACGAGCAGTACTTC. Translating gives CASSEGLAGGRYEQYF. Based on the CDR3 plus reference TRBV5-5 and TRBJ2-7, the full variable domain is DAGVTQSPTHLIKTRGQQVTLRCSPISGHKSVSWYQQVLGQGPQFIFQYYEKEERGRGNFPDRFSARQFPNYSSELNVNALLLGDSALYLCASSEGLAGGRYEQYFGPGTRLTVT.